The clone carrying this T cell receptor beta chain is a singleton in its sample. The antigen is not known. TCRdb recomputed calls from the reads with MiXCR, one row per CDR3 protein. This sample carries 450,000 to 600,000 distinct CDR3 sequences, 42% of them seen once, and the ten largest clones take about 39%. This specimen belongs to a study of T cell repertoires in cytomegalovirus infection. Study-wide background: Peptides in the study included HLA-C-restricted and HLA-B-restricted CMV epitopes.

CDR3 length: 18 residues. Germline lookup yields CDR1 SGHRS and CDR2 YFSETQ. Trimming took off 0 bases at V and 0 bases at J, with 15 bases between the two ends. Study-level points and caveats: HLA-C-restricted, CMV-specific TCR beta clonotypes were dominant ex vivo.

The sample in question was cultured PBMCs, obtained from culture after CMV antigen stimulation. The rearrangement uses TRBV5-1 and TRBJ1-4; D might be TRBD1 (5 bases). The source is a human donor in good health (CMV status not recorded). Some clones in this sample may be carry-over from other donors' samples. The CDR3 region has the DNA TGCGCCAGCAGCTTGGCGTGGGGGTCGGAGGCAACTAATGAAAAACTGTTTTTT. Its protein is CASSLAWGSEATNEKLFF. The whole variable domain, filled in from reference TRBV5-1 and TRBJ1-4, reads KAGVTQTPRYLIKTRGQQVTLSCSPISGHRSVSWYQQTPGQGLQFLFEYFSETQRNKGNFPGRFSGRQFSNSRSEMNVSTLELGDSALYLCASSLAWGSEATNEKLFFGSGTQLSVL.